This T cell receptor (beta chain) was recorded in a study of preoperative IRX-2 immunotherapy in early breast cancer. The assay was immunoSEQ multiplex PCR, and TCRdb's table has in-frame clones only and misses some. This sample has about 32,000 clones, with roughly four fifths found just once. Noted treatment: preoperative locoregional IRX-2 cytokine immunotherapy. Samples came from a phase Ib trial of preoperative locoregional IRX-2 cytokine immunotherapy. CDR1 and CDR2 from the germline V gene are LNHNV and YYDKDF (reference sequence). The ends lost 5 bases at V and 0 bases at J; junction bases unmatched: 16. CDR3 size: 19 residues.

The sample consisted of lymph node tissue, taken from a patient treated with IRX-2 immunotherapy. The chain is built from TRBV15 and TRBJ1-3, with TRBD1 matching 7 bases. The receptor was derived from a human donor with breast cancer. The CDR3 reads CATSSTGARVVFSGNTIYF. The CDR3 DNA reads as TGTGCCACCAGCTCTACAGGGGCACGAGTCGTTTTCTCTGGAAACACCATATATTTT.